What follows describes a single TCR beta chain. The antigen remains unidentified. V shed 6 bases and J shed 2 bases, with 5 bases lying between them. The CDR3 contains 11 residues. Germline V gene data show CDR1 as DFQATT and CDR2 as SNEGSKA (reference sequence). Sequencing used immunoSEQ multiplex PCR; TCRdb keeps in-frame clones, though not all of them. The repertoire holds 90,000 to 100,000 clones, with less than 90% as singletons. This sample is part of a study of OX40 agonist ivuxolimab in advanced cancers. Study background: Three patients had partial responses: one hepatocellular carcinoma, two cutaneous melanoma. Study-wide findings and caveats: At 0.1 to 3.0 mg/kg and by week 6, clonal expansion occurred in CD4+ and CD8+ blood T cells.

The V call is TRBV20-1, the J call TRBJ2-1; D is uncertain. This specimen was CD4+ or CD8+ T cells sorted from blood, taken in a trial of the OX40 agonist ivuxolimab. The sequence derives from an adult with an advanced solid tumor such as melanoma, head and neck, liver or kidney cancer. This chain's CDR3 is CSAPTYNEQFF. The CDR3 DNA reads TGCAGTGCCCCCACCTACAATGAGCAGTTCTTC.